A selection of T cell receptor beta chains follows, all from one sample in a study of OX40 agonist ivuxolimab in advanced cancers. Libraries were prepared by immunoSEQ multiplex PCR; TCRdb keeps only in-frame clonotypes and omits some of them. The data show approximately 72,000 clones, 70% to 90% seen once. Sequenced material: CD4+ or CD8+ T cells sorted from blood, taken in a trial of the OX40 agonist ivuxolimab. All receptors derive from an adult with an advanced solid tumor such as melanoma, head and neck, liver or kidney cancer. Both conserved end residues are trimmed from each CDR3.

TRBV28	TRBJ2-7	ASSLETYEQY
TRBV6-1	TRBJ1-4	ASTAGINEKLF
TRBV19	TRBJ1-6	ASSIWENSPLH
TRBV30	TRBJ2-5	AWAKTVQETQY
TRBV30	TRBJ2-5	AWSRRGGDSGLWTQY
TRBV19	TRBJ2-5	ASSSRLAGERRETQY
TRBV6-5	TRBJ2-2	ASTPAPIGAGELF
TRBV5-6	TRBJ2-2	ASSPDTNTGELF
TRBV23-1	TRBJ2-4	ASRGMGKNIQY
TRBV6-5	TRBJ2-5	ASRKGPAGETQY
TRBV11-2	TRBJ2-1	ASSFRWAGYNEQF
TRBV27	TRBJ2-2	ASRVGQPGELF
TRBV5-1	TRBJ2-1	ASSWNRANEQF
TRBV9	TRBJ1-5	ASSAGVRNQPQH
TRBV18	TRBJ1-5	ASSPSTSSNQPQH
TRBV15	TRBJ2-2	ATSGRQGARNTGELF
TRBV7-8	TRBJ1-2	ASSLASGPTGYGYT
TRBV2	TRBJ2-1	ASSLDRGRGNEQF
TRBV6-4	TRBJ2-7	ASSVGAGRSYEQY
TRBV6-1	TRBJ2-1	ASSRSSYNEQF
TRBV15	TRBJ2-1	ATSRGGLAGISEQF
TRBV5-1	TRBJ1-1	ASSFSSDSSEAF
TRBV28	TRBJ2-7	ASSSGPSYEQY
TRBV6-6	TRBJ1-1	ASSTGTTEAF
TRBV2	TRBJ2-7	ASSERLAGIYEQY
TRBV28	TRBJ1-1	ASSFLQNTEAF
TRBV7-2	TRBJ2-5	ASSTTGGRQETQY
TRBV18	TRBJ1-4	ASSPTGADWEKLF
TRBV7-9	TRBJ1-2	ASSPAWGGQRLDGYT
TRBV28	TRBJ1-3	ASSLSGNTIY
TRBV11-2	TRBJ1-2	ASSLSTGNYGYT
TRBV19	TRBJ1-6	ASSPSEVNSPLH
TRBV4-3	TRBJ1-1	ASSQADRDGIEAF
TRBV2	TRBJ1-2	ASRGTGVVNYGYT
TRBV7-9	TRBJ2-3	ASSPADTQY
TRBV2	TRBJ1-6	ASSSSGAVNSPLH
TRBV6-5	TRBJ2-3	ASSQAGEADTQY
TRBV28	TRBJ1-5	ASSFNRGRVNQPQH
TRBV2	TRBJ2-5	ASSDGGTGGETQY
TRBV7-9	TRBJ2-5	ASSLGASGGERETQY
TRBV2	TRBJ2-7	ASSVGQHSYEQY
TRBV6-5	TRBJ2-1	ASRTLKGNEQF
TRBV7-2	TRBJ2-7	ASSIPGDWSSYEQY
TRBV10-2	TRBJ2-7	ASSWDRANYEQY
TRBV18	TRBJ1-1	ASSPQGDGTEAF
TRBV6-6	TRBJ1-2	ASSSHNYGYT
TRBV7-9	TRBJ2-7	ASSPRLAGGYEQY